This T cell receptor (beta chain) was sequenced for a study of CD8+ T cells in alopecia areata. A few counts support this clone. Its target is not known. Extraction of RNA preceded its reverse transcription into cDNA, which served as the sequencing template. Clones were read by immunoSEQ multiplex PCR, and TCRdb kept only the in-frame ones, dropping some. The sample consists of fewer than 150,000 clones, less than 75% of them appearing once. This CDR3 spans 11 amino acids. V lost 5 bases to trimming and J lost 6 bases; unmatched junction nucleotides: 3. Germline loops: CDR1 SQVTM, CDR2 ANQGSEA. Study-wide findings and caveats: Among the cells sequenced in scalp samples are also the resident alphabeta T cells of normal skin. Significant decreases in scalp clonality and expanded CD8+ clones followed tofacitinib treatment.

Treatment: oral pan-JAK inhibitor, 5-10 mg twice daily. PBMCs provided sorted CD4+ and CD8+ T cells. The J gene is TRBJ1-1, the V gene TRBV29-1; TRBD1 agrees at 7 bases. The receptor was isolated from a human donor with alopecia areata. The material sequenced was CD8+ T cells sorted from blood, taken at week 4, from a patient treated with tofacitinib. CDR3 residues: CSVFTGAEAFF. CDR3 DNA sequence: TGCAGCGTTTTCACAGGGGCTGAAGCTTTCTTT.